Listed below are T cell receptor beta chains from one sample, sequenced in a study of cytomegalovirus exposure and HLA in healthy donors. Libraries were prepared by immunoSEQ multiplex PCR; TCRdb keeps only in-frame clonotypes and omits some of them. This repertoire includes more than 95,000 clones. Sequencing was done on a sample of PBMCs. Receptors originate from a man between 18 and 29 years old in good health and CMV-seronegative. CDR3s include the opening cysteine and the closing phenylalanine or tryptophan.

J gene,V gene,CDR3 protein
TRBJ2-1,TRBV20-1,CSADLANEQFF
TRBJ2-7,TRBV6-1,CASSVGQPLYEQYF
TRBJ2-2,TRBV6-1,CASSVQGSRTGELFF
TRBJ1-2,TRBV2,CASSAGADRYTF
TRBJ2-7,TRBV15,CATSRGSPAGGNEQYF
TRBJ1-5,TRBV7-8,CASSLGVREMDQPQHF
TRBJ1-2,TRBV6-5,CASSEDPGLDGYTF
TRBJ1-2,TRBV6-5,CASSPFGQGEHGYTF
TRBJ2-1,TRBV7-6,CASSLAGSGEQFF
TRBJ1-5,TRBV4-1,CASSPRGTGMGQPQHF
TRBJ2-2,TRBV7-7,CASSLLGRSAGELFF
TRBJ2-2,TRBV6-5,CASSYSRGGELFF
TRBJ2-7,TRBV7-2,CASSFRSGGRSYEQYF
TRBJ2-5,TRBV29-1,CSVAPQAVRETQYF
TRBJ2-5,TRBV5-1,CASSSSGTALQETQYF
TRBJ1-2,TRBV2,CASEREGGGGYTF
TRBJ1-2,TRBV5-4,CASSLRGATDYGYTF
TRBJ1-1,TRBV5-1,CASSETLPDTEAFF
TRBJ2-7,TRBV30,CAWSTRTSGGIGQYF
TRBJ2-2,TRBV5-4,CASREAGGFRTGELFF
TRBJ2-6,TRBV9,CASSSRLAGPPGANVLTF
TRBJ2-3,TRBV2,CASGEGLAVNTDTQYF